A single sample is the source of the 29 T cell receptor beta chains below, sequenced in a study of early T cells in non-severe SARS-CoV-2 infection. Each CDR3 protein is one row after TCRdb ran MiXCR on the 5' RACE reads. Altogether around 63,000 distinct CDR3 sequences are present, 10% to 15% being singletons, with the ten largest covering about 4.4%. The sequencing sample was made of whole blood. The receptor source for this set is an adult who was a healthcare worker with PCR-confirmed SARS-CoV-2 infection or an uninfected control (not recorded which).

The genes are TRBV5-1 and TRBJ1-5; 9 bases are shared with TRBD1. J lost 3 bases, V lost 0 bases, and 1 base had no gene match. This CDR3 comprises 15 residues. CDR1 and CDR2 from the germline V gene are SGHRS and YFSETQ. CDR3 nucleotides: TGCGCCAGCAGCTTGGGGACAGGGGTCAATCAGCCCCAGCATTTT. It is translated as CASSLGTGVNQPQHF.

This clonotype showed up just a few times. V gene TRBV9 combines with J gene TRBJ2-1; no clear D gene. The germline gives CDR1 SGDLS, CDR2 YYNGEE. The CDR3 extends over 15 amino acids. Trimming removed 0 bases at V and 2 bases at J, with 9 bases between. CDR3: CASSVELFPYNEQFF. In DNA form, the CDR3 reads TGTGCCAGCAGCGTAGAACTATTCCCCTACAATGAGCAGTTCTTC.

CDR3 nucleotide sequence: TGTGCCAGCAGCCCCCTCCTCCCGGTGTCAATCGGGGAGACCCAGTACTTC. The encoded protein is CASSPLLPVSIGETQYF. The rearrangement joins TRBV3-1 to TRBJ2-5; D not resolved. The germline V gene encodes CDR1 LGHDT and CDR2 YNNKEL (reference sequence). There are 17 residues in the CDR3. The V and J ends lost 4 bases and 5 bases respectively, with 23 bases between them.

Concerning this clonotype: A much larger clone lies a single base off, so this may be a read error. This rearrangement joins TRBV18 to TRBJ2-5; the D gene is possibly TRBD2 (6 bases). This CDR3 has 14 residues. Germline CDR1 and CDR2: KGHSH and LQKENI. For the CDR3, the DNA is TGTGCCAGCTCACCGGGCGGGGAAGGAGAGACCCGGTACTTC. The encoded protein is CASSPGGEGETRYF.

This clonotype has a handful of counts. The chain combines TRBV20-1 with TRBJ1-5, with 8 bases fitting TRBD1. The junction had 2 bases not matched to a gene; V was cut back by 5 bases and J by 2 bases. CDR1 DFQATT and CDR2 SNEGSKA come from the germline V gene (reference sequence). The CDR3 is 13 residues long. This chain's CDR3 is CSALTGGNQPQHF. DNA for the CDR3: TGCAGTGCTCTGACAGGGGGCAATCAGCCCCAGCATTTT.

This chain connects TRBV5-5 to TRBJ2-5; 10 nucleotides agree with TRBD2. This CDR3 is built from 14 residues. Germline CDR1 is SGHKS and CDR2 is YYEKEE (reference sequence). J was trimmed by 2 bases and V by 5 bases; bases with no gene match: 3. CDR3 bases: TGTGCCAGCAGGCCGACTAGCGGGCAAGAGACCCAGTACTTC. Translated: CASRPTSGQETQYF.

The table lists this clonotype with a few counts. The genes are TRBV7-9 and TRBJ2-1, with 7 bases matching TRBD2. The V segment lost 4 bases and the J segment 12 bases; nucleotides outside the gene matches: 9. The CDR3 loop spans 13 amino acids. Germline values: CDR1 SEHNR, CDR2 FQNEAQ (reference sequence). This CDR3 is CASSYIQTSPQFF. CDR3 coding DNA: TGTGCCAGCAGCTATATACAGACTAGCCCGCAGTTCTTC.

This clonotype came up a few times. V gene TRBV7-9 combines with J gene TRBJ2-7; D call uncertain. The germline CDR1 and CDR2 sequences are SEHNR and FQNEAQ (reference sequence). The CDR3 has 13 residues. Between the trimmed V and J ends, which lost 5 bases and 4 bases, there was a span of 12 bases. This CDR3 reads CASSPSLVYEQYF. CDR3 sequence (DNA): TGTGCCAGCAGCCCCTCCCTGGTTTACGAGCAGTACTTC. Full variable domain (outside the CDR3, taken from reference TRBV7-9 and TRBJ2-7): DTGVSQNPRHKITKRGQNVTFRCDPISEHNRLYWYRQTLGQGPEFLTYFQNEAQLEKSRLLSDRFSAERPKGSFSTLEIQRTEQGDSAMYLCASSPSLVYEQYFGPGTRLTVT.

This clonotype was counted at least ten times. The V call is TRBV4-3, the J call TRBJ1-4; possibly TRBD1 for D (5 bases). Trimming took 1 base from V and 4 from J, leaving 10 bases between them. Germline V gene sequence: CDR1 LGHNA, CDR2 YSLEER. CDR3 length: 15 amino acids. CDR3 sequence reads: CASSQVQGLNEKLFF. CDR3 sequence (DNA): TGCGCCAGCAGCCAAGTTCAGGGACTTAATGAAAAACTGTTTTTT.

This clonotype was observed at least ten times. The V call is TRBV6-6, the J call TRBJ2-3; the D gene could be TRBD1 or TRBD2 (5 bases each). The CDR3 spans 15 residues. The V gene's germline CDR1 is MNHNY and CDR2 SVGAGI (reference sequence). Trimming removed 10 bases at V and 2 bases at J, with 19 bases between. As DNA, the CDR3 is TGTGCCACCCTACATTACCGGGGCTACACAGATACGCAGTATTTT. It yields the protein CATLHYRGYTDTQYF.

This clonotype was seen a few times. The CDR3 here is CASSLGYFSYEQYF. CDR3 coding DNA: TGTGCCAGCAGCTTAGGCTACTTCTCCTACGAGCAGTACTTC. This rearrangement joins TRBV7-2 to TRBJ2-7; D unresolved. CDR3 length: 14 amino acids. V lost 1 base to trimming and J lost 0 bases, with 7 bases between them. Germline V gene data show CDR1 as SGHTA and CDR2 as FQGNSA.

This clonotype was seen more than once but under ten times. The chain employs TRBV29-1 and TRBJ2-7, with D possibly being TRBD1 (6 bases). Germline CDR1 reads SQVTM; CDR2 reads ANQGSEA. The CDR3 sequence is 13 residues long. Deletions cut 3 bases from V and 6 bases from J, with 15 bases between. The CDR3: CSVEGHPFGEQYF. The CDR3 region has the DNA TGCAGCGTTGAGGGACACCCCTTTGGCGAGCAGTACTTC.

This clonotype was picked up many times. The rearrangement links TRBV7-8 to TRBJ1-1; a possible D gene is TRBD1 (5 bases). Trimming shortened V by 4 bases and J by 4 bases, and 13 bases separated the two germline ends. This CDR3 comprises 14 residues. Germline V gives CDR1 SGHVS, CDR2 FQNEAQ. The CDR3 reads CASSSSWGGTEAFF. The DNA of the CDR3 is TGTGCCAGCAGCTCCTCGTGGGGGGGCACTGAAGCTTTCTTT.

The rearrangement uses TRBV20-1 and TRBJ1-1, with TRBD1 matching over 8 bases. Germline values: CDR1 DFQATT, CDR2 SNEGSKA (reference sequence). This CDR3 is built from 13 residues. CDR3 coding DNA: TGCAGGCCTGCTGGACAGGGAAGAACTGAAGCTTTCTTT. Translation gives CRPAGQGRTEAFF.

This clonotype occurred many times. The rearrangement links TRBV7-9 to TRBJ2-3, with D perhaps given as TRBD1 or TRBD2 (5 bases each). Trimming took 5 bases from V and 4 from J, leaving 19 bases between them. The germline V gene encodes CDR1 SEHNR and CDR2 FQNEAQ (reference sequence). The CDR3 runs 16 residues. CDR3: CASSGVGDPWADTQYF. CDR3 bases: TGTGCCAGCAGCGGGGTGGGGGACCCCTGGGCAGATACGCAGTATTTT.

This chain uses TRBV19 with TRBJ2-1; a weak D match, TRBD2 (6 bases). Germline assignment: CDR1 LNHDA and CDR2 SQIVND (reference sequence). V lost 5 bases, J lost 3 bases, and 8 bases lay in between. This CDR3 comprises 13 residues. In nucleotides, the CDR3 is TGTGCCAGTAGTGGGGGGAACTACAATGAGCAGTTCTTC. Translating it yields CASSGGNYNEQFF.

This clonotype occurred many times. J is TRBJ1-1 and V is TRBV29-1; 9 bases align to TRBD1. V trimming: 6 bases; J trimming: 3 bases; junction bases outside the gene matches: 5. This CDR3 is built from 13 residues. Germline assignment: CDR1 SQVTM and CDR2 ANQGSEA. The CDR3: CSVGWTGDTEAFF. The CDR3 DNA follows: TGCAGCGTGGGTTGGACAGGGGACACTGAAGCTTTCTTT.

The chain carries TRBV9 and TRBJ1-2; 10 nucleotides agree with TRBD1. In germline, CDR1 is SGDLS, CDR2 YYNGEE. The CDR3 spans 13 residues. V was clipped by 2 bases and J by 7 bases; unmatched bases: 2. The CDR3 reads CASSVDRGPGYTF. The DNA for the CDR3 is TGTGCCAGCAGCGTCGACAGGGGGCCTGGCTACACCTTC.

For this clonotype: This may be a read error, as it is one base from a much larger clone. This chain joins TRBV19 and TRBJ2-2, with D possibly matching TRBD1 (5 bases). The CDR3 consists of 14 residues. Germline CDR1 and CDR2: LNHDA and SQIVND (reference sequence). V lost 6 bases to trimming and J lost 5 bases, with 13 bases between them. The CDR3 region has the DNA TGTGCCAGTAGAACTCAGACAGATACCGGGGAGCTGTTTTTT. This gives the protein CASRTQTDTGELFF.

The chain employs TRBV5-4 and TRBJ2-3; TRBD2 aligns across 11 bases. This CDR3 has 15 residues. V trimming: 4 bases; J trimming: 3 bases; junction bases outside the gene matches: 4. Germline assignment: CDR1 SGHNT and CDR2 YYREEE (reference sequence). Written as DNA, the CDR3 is TGTGCCAGCAGCGTTAGCGGGGGGGCAACAGATACGCAGTATTTT. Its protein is CASSVSGGATDTQYF.

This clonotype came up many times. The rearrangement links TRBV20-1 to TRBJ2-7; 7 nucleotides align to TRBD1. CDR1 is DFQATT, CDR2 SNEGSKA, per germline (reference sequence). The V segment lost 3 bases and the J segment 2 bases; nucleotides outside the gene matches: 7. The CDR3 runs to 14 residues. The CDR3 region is CSARTGTDAYEQYF. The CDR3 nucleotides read TGCAGTGCTAGGACCGGGACAGATGCCTACGAGCAGTACTTC.

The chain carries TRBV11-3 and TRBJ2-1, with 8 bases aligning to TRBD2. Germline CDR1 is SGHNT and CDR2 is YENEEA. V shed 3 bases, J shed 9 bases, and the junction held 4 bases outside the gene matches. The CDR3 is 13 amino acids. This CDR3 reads CASSFRGGTEQFF. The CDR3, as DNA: TGTGCCAGCAGCTTTCGCGGGGGGACTGAGCAGTTCTTC.

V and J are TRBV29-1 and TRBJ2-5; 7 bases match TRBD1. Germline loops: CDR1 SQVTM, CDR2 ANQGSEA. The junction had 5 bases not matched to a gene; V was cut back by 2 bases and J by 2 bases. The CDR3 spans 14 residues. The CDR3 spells CSVEKQGEQETQYF. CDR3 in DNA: TGCAGCGTTGAAAAGCAGGGGGAACAAGAGACCCAGTACTTC.

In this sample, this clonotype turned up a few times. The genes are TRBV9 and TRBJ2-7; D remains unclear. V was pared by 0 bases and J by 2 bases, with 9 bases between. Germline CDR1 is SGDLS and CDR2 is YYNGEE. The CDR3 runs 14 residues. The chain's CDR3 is CASSVGHGPYEQYF. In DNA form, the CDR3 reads TGTGCCAGCAGCGTAGGTCACGGACCCTACGAGCAGTACTTC.

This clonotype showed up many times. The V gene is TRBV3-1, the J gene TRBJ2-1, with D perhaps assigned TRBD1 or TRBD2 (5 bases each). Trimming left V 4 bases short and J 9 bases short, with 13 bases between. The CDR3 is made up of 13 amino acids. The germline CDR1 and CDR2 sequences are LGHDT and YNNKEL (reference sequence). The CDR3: CASSLLRGSEQFF. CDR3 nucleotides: TGTGCCAGCAGCCTTCTTCGGGGCTCTGAGCAGTTCTTC.

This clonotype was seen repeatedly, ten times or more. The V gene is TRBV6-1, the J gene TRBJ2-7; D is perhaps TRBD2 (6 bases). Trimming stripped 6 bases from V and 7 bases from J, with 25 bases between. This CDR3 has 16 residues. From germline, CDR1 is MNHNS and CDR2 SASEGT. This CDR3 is CASRHSPGEVNEEQYF. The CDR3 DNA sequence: TGTGCCAGCAGACACTCTCCCGGGGAGGTAAATGAAGAGCAGTACTTC.

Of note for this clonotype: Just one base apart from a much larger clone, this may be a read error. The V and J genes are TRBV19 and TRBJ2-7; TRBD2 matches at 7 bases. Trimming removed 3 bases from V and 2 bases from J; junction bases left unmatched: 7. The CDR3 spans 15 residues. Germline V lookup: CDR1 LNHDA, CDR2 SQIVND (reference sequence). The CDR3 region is CASSIDLADPYEQYF. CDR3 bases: TGTGCCAGTAGTATTGACCTAGCGGATCCCTACGAGCAGTACTTC.

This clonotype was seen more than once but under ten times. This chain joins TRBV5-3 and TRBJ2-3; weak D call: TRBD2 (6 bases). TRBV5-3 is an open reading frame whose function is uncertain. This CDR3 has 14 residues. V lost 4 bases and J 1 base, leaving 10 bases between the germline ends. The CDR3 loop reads CARSPGEGTDTQYF. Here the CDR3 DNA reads TGTGCCAGAAGCCCCGGGGAGGGCACAGATACGCAGTATTTT.

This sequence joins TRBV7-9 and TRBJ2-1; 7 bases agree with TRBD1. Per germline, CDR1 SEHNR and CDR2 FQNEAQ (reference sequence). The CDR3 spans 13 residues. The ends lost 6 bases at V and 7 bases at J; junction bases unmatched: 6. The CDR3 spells CASSSDRANEQFF. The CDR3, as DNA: TGTGCCAGCAGTTCCGACAGGGCAAATGAGCAGTTCTTC.